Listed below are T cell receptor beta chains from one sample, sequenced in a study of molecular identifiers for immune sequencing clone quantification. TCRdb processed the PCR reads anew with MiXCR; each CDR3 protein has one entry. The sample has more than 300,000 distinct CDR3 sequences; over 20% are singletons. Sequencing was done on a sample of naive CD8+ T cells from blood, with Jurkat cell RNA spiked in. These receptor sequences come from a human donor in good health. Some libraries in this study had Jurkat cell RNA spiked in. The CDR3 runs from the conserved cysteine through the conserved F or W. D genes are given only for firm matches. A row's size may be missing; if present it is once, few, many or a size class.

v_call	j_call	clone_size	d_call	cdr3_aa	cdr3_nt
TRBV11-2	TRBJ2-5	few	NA	CASSLMGQGETQYF	TGTGCCAGCAGCTTAATGGGTCAGGGGGAGACCCAGTACTTC
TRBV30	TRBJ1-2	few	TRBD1	CAWRGQGKNYGYTF	TGTGCCTGGAGGGGACAGGGGAAAAACTATGGCTACACCTTC
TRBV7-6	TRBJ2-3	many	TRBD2	CASSSSGRGADTQYF	TGTGCCAGCAGCTCCAGCGGGAGGGGCGCAGATACGCAGTATTTT
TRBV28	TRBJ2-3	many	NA	CASSRLKVDTQYF	TGTGCCAGCAGTCGTCTAAAGGTCGATACGCAGTATTTT
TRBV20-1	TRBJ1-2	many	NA	CSAEAPGANYGYTF	TGCAGTGCTGAAGCCCCGGGAGCAAACTATGGCTACACCTTC
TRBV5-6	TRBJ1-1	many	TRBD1	CASSETGGADTEAFF	TGTGCCAGCAGCGAGACAGGGGGCGCGGACACTGAAGCTTTCTTT
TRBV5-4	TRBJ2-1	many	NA	CASSVTQEQFF	TGTGCCAGCAGTGTTACACAGGAGCAGTTCTTC
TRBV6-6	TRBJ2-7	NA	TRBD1	CASSYEGAREQYF	TGTGCCAGCAGTTACGAGGGGGCAAGGGAGCAGTACTTC
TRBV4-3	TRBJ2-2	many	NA	CASSHQGEGTGELFF	TGCGCCAGCAGCCACCAAGGAGAGGGCACCGGGGAGCTGTTTTTT
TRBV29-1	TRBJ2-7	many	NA	CSVPAGEVGYEQYF	TGCAGCGTCCCAGCAGGCGAGGTGGGCTACGAGCAGTACTTC
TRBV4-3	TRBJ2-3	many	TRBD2	CASSRWGGSTDTQYF	TGCGCCAGCAGCAGATGGGGGGGTAGCACAGATACGCAGTATTTT
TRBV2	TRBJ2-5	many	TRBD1	CASSSILEGQQETQYF	TGTGCCAGCAGTTCCATCCTTGAGGGACAGCAAGAGACCCAGTACTTC
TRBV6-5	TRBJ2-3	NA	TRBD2	CASSLAGGPSGTDTQYF	TGTGCCAGCAGCCTAGCGGGAGGGCCATCGGGCACAGATACGCAGTATTTT
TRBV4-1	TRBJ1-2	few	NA	CASSQEQLSNYGYTF	TGCGCCAGCAGCCAAGAGCAGCTATCTAACTATGGCTACACCTTC